The next 25 T cell receptor beta chains were all read from a single sample in a study of response to subunit inactivated influenza vaccine. From the RT-PCR reads, TCRdb called clonotypes with MiXCR, one entry per CDR3 protein. The data hold a few hundred thousand distinct CDR3 sequences, with around 15% observed a single time. The sample here was PBMCs from blood, taken 12 days after vaccination. These receptors were taken from a man aged 50 to 59 who received an inactivated influenza vaccine.

The gene calls are TRBV9 and TRBJ1-1, with D unclear. The V end lost 0 bases, the J end lost 4 bases, and 10 bases lay between the germline ends. Germline V lookup: CDR1 SGDLS, CDR2 YYNGEE. The CDR3 has 14 amino acids. CDR3 sequence reads: CASSVEPAGTEAFF. The CDR3 nucleotides read TGTGCCAGCAGCGTAGAACCAGCGGGCACTGAAGCTTTCTTT.

This clonotype showed up just a few times. V and J are TRBV7-9 and TRBJ1-5, with D tentatively TRBD1 (6 bases). The CDR3 loop spans 14 amino acids. Trimming shortened V by 6 bases and J by 2 bases, and 11 bases separated the two germline ends. CDR1 is SEHNR and CDR2 is FQNEAQ in the germline V gene (reference sequence). The CDR3 loop is CASSAGDGNQPQHF. The CDR3 DNA reads as TGTGCCAGCAGTGCAGGGGATGGCAATCAGCCCCAGCATTTT.

The chain recombines TRBV28 with TRBJ1-5; 7 bases match TRBD1. The J segment lost 4 bases and the V segment lost 5 bases, leaving 11 bases of the junction unmatched. The CDR3 consists of 16 residues. Germline V gene lookup returns CDR1 MDHEN and CDR2 SYDVKM. CDR3 DNA sequence: TGTGCCAGCAGTACTAAACAGGGGATAGGTAATCAGCCCCAGCATTTT. Its protein product is CASSTKQGIGNQPQHF.

There are many counts of this clonotype. V gene TRBV6-5 combines with J gene TRBJ1-1; D gene unclear. This CDR3 is built from 13 residues. In germline, CDR1 is MNHEY, CDR2 SVGAGI. The V end was cut by 4 bases, the J end by 5 bases, with 11 bases between. CDR3 nucleotides: TGTGCCAGCAGTTCCGGACCGAGGACTGAAGCTTTCTTT. Translated, it gives CASSSGPRTEAFF.

This rearrangement joins TRBV2 to TRBJ2-2; 7 bases match TRBD2. The CDR3 loop spans 15 amino acids. From germline, CDR1 is SNHLY and CDR2 FYNNEI. Germline trimming cut 11 bases from V and 5 bases from J; bases unmatched to any gene: 14. CDR3 nucleotide sequence: TGTGCCTCACGCGTAGGGAGGCGGGAGACCGGGGAGCTGTTTTTT. It encodes CASRVGRRETGELFF. Full variable domain (outside the CDR3, taken from reference TRBV2 and TRBJ2-2): EPEVTQTPSHQVTQMGQEVILRCVPISNHLYFYWYRQILGQKVEFLVSFYNNEISEKSEIFDDQFSVERPDGSNFTLKIRSTKLEDSAMYFCASRVGRRETGELFFGEGSRLTVL.

The chain joins TRBV10-3 to TRBJ2-3, with a possible D match to TRBD2 (5 bases). CDR3 length: 14 amino acids. V lost 4 bases to trimming and J lost 5 bases, with 13 bases between them. Germline V gene data show CDR1 as ENHRY and CDR2 as SYGVKD. The DNA for the CDR3 is TGTGCCATCAGTGGGACTGGAGCAGGAGATACGCAGTATTTT. Its protein is CAISGTGAGDTQYF.

The chain recombines TRBV27 with TRBJ2-2, with D possibly matching TRBD2 (6 bases). Trimming pared 3 bases from V and 7 bases from J, leaving 12 bases between. The V gene's germline CDR1 is MNHEY and CDR2 SMNVEV (reference sequence). The CDR3 sequence is 14 residues long. Written as DNA, the CDR3 is TGTGCCAGCAGTTTCGCAGGGCGGGGCGGGGAGCTGTTTTTT. Amino acids: CASSFAGRGGELFF.

This clonotype showed up just a few times. This sequence joins TRBV28 and TRBJ1-2; a possible D gene is TRBD1 (5 bases). V was cut by 4 bases and J by 7 bases, with 10 bases left in between. This CDR3 is 12 amino acids long. In germline, CDR1 is MDHEN, CDR2 SYDVKM. CDR3: CASSSGQVGYTF. In DNA form, the CDR3 reads TGTGCCAGCAGTTCAGGACAAGTTGGCTACACCTTC.

The chain employs TRBV3-1 and TRBJ1-1, with D possibly matching TRBD1 (6 bases). Germline CDR1 and CDR2: LGHDT and YNNKEL (reference sequence). The CDR3 covers 17 residues. Deletions cut 2 bases from V and 1 base from J, with 17 bases between. The CDR3 bases are TGTGCCAGCAGCCAAATTTGGGGGCCGACACAGAACACTGAAGCTTTCTTT. This encodes CASSQIWGPTQNTEAFF.

This clonotype has only a few counts. The CDR3 DNA follows: TGCGCCAGCAGCCAAGATCAGAGTCCTGGCACAGATACGCAGTATTTT. Translated: CASSQDQSPGTDTQYF. The chain uses TRBV4-1 and TRBJ2-3; no definite D call. The CDR3 is 16 amino acids. With 0 bases removed from V and 1 base from J, the gap between germline ends came to 11 bases. CDR1 and CDR2 from the germline V gene are MGHRA and YSYEKL.

The chain recombines TRBV27 with TRBJ2-7; TRBD1 agrees at 9 bases. V shed 1 base, J shed 5 bases, and the junction held 6 bases outside the gene matches. This CDR3 contains 15 residues. Germline CDR1 reads MNHEY; CDR2 reads SMNVEV (reference sequence). The CDR3 sequence is CASSLYKGTGNEQYF. For the CDR3, the DNA is TGTGCCAGCAGTTTATATAAAGGGACAGGGAACGAGCAGTACTTC.

The chain recombines TRBV20-1 with TRBJ2-1; 8 bases fit TRBD2. This CDR3 contains 15 residues. The junction had 6 bases not matched to a gene; V was cut back by 0 bases and J by 5 bases. CDR1 and CDR2 (germline): DFQATT, SNEGSKA (reference sequence). This CDR3 reads CSARDMVAGNNEQFF. Written as DNA, the CDR3 is TGCAGTGCTAGAGATATGGTAGCGGGAAACAATGAGCAGTTCTTC.

This clonotype was recorded a few times. This chain joins TRBV10-3 and TRBJ1-5; the match to TRBD1 covers 9 bases. Germline trimming cut 2 bases from V and 2 bases from J; bases unmatched to any gene: 7. Germline V lookup: CDR1 ENHRY, CDR2 SYGVKD. The CDR3 has 17 amino acids. The CDR3 reads CAISETGQGLGNQPQHF. As DNA, the CDR3 is TGTGCCATCAGTGAGACGGGACAGGGTTTGGGCAATCAGCCCCAGCATTTT.

This chain connects TRBV7-9 to TRBJ1-2; 10 bases are a match to TRBD1. V gave up 2 bases and J gave up 4 bases; unmatched junction bases: 4. The V gene's germline CDR1 is SEHNR and CDR2 FQNEAQ (reference sequence). This CDR3 spans 15 amino acids. The CDR3, as DNA: TGTGCCAGCAGCTTACCCGGGACAGGGGCCTATGGCTACACCTTC. Its translation is CASSLPGTGAYGYTF.

There are a few counts of this clonotype. J is TRBJ2-2 and V is TRBV9; D might be TRBD1 (5 bases). The CDR3 totals 16 residues. V shed 0 bases and J shed 3 bases, with 12 bases lying between them. CDR1 and CDR2 (germline): SGDLS, YYNGEE. The CDR3 reads CASSVGVGRDTGELFF. CDR3 nucleotide sequence: TGTGCCAGCAGCGTAGGGGTGGGGCGAGACACCGGGGAGCTGTTTTTT.

The chain employs TRBV12-3 or TRBV12-4 and TRBJ2-1, with a weak D call TRBD2 (5 bases). V lost 6 bases to trimming and J lost 4 bases, with 16 bases between them. The CDR3 loop spans 15 amino acids. Here the CDR3 reads CASRQRVAGYNEQFF. In DNA form, the CDR3 reads TGTGCCAGCAGGCAACGCGTGGCGGGTTACAATGAGCAGTTCTTC.

This clonotype was counted between two and nine times. J is TRBJ1-1 and V is TRBV27; 12 bases line up with TRBD1. V shed 0 bases, J shed 1 base, and the junction held 3 bases outside the gene matches. The CDR3 covers 17 residues. The germline CDR1 and CDR2 sequences are MNHEY and SMNVEV (reference sequence). The CDR3 reads CASSLSGTGGENTEAFF. DNA for the CDR3: TGTGCCAGCAGTTTATCCGGGACAGGGGGCGAGAACACTGAAGCTTTCTTT.

The chain carries TRBV9 and TRBJ2-2; D possibly corresponds to TRBD2 (5 bases). V lost 0 bases and J lost 1, with 10 bases in between. The CDR3 is 16 residues long. Germline V gene lookup returns CDR1 SGDLS and CDR2 YYNGEE. The CDR3 sequence: CASSVATGKNTGELFF. The CDR3, as DNA: TGTGCCAGCAGCGTAGCTACGGGAAAGAACACCGGGGAGCTGTTTTTT.

The CDR3 bases are TGTGCCAGCAGCTTAGGAGCGCATTTATTGACTGAAGCTTTCTTT. Protein: CASSLGAHLLTEAFF. The J gene is TRBJ1-1, the V gene TRBV7-9; no firm D call. The CDR3 runs to 15 residues. Germline CDR1 and CDR2: SEHNR and FQNEAQ (reference sequence). V was clipped by 1 base and J by 5 bases, with 14 bases between them.

The genes are TRBV24-1 and TRBJ2-2; D is unresolved. The CDR3 totals 16 residues. The germline gives CDR1 KGHDR, CDR2 SFDVKD. The V and J ends lost 5 bases and 4 bases respectively, with 16 bases between them. The CDR3 sequence: CATSGVLGTATGELFF. CDR3 in DNA: TGTGCCACCAGTGGGGTACTCGGAACGGCCACCGGGGAGCTGTTTTTT.

The rearrangement links TRBV12-3 or TRBV12-4 to TRBJ2-6; no clear D. The CDR3 contains 13 residues. V lost 7 bases and J 4 bases, leaving 8 bases between the germline ends. CDR3 sequence (DNA): TGTGCCAGCAACTTAGGGGGGGCCAACGTCCTGACTTTC. Its translation: CASNLGGANVLTF.

CDR3: CASSQDRRGDETQYF. CDR3 bases: TGTGCCAGCAGCCAAGATCGGAGAGGGGACGAGACCCAGTACTTC. This chain uses TRBV4-2 with TRBJ2-5; possibly TRBD1 or TRBD2 for D (5 bases each). Trimming pared 0 bases from V and 5 bases from J, leaving 13 bases between. Germline V CDR1 and CDR2: LGHNA, YNFKEQ. The CDR3 is 15 amino acids.

This sequence joins TRBV4-1 and TRBJ1-2; D is possibly TRBD1 (6 bases). V lost 2 bases, J lost 8 bases, and 12 bases lay in between. The V gene's germline CDR1 is MGHRA and CDR2 YSYEKL. There are 13 residues in the CDR3. The CDR3 is CASSQPGETGYTF. The CDR3 DNA reads as TGCGCCAGCAGCCAACCAGGGGAGACCGGCTACACCTTC.

Worth noting for this clonotype: A junction boundary mismatches the germline segment, possibly from a read error. The chain has TRBV4-1 and TRBJ2-5, with D perhaps TRBD2 (6 bases). The germline V gene has CDR1 MGHRA and CDR2 YSYEKL. This CDR3 has 14 residues. The CDR3: CASSTYSGPGAQYF. In nucleotides, the CDR3 is TGTGCCAGCAGCACTTATAGCGGACCCGGGGCCCAGTACTTC.

In this sample, this clonotype turned up a few times. This chain connects TRBV29-1 to TRBJ1-1; 8 nucleotides line up with TRBD1. The germline gives CDR1 SQVTM, CDR2 ANQGSEA. The CDR3 is 12 amino acids. Trimming at V came to 7 bases and at J to 3 bases, leaving 4 bases not matched to a gene. CDR3 sequence reads: CSARGLYTEAFF. CDR3 bases: TGCAGCGCCAGGGGGCTCTACACTGAAGCTTTCTTT.